These 8 T cell receptor beta chains share one sample of origin, sequenced in a study of regulatory T cells in long-lasting Graves disease. Time point specified: persistent/refractory GD, antithyroid drugs over 5 years with positive TRAb. RNA from PBMCs was the source of the TCR library. Both iRepertoire HTBI primers and Arm-PCR of CDR3 regions were used to build the TCR beta libraries. Via MiXCR, TCRdb re-called the multiplex PCR reads, giving one row per CDR3 protein. Among some 370,000 distinct CDR3 sequences, roughly 24% were seen once, and the ten largest hold 25% to 30%. This material consisted of peripheral blood mononuclear cells (PBMCs), taken when the disease was refractory, from a patient treated with antithyroid drugs. The receptor set was obtained from a woman between 35 and 50 years old with Graves disease.

In this sample, this clonotype turned up a few times. The rearrangement links TRBV5-1 to TRBJ1-1; perhaps TRBD1 as D (5 bases). The CDR3 has 17 residues. Germline V lookup: CDR1 SGHRS, CDR2 YFSETQ. Trimming cost V 0 bases and J 3 bases, with 18 bases left between them. The CDR3 coding sequence is TGCGCCAGCAGCTTGGTTAGGACACCGCTACGCCACACTGAAGCTTTCTTT. This translates into CASSLVRTPLRHTEAFF.

There are many counts of this clonotype. The chain combines TRBV27 with TRBJ2-7, with 7 nucleotides matching TRBD2. The CDR3 extends over 14 amino acids. The germline gives CDR1 MNHEY, CDR2 SMNVEV (reference sequence). After removal of 6 bases from V and 7 bases from J, the junction contained 12 bases not matched to a gene. The chain's CDR3 is CASRWASGSSEQYF. For the CDR3, the DNA is TGTGCCAGCAGGTGGGCTAGCGGCAGCTCTGAGCAGTACTTC.

This clonotype was recorded once. The rearrangement links TRBV20-1 to TRBJ1-2, with TRBD1 matching over 8 bases. This CDR3 region has 17 residues. With 0 bases clipped from V and 3 bases from J, the junction kept 12 bases outside the gene matches. The germline V gene encodes CDR1 DFQATT and CDR2 SNEGSKA (reference sequence). CDR3 in DNA: TGCAGTGCTAGAGATGTGAAGACAGGGGATTTTGACTATGGCTACACCTTC. Translation gives CSARDVKTGDFDYGYTF.

The chain has TRBV25-1 and TRBJ2-5, with 7 bases lining up with TRBD2. The CDR3 covers 13 residues. Per the germline V gene, CDR1 is MGHDK and CDR2 is SYGVNS. V lost 5 bases, J lost 14 bases, and 14 bases stayed unmatched. DNA of the CDR3: TGTGCCAGCAGTTTTTCCTCGGGACTACCAGTCTACTTC. It is translated as CASSFSSGLPVYF.

This clonotype has just one count. The chain combines TRBV27 with TRBJ2-7; 10 nucleotides align to TRBD2. CDR3 size: 15 residues. V was clipped by 6 bases and J by 1 base; unmatched bases: 6. Germline CDR1 MNHEY, CDR2 SMNVEV (reference sequence). The CDR3 DNA is TGTGCCAGCAGGCTAGCGGGAGTGTTGTCCTACGAGCAGTACTTC. It yields the protein CASRLAGVLSYEQYF.

This clonotype was seen at least ten times. The chain links TRBV12-3 or TRBV12-4 to TRBJ2-7, with 9 bases aligning to TRBD1. This CDR3 spans 11 amino acids. The J segment lost 10 bases and the V segment lost 5 bases, leaving 3 bases of the junction unmatched. The CDR3 region has the DNA TGTGCCAGCAGTGGGACAGGGTTCCAGTACTTC. Its protein product is CASSGTGFQYF.

The table lists this clonotype with a few counts. The rearrangement uses TRBV12-5 and TRBJ2-1; D possibly corresponds to TRBD2 (6 bases). Germline CDR1 and CDR2: LGHNT and FRNRAP. V was cut by 0 bases and J by 6 bases, with 15 bases left in between. The CDR3 covers 16 residues. DNA of the CDR3: TGTGCTAGTGGTTTGGTACTGGGGGGAGGTTTCAATGAGCAGTTCTTC. Translating gives CASGLVLGGGFNEQFF.

This clonotype was observed a few times. The rearrangement links TRBV3-1 to TRBJ2-2; a weak D match, TRBD1 (5 bases). The germline V and J ends were trimmed by 3 bases and 7 bases, with 9 bases remaining between them. Germline V gene data show CDR1 as LGHDT and CDR2 as YNNKEL (reference sequence). This CDR3 has 13 amino acids. The CDR3 loop reads CASSHRVVGELFF. CDR3 nucleotide sequence: TGTGCCAGCAGCCACAGGGTGGTCGGGGAGCTGTTTTTT.